The T cell receptor (beta chain) under discussion was sequenced for a study of T cells in tumors after PD-1 blockade. Study-level background: Mean per blood sample: 90,000 to 120,000 templates (roughly 22,000-270,000), approximately 37,000 unique clonotypes.

Produced via immunoSEQ multiplex PCR; TCRdb's table is partial and in-frame only. The table has tens of thousands of clones, 65% to 80% seen once. Notes on this clone: Its antigen is currently unknown.

Study observations and caveats: Blood contained 35% to 50% of the tumor's TCR clonotypes.

V was clipped by 6 bases and J by 2 bases, with 7 bases between them. Per the germline V gene, CDR1 is MNHEY and CDR2 is SVGAGI. The CDR3 loop spans 12 amino acids. This sequence originates from a human donor with advanced basal cell or squamous cell carcinoma (not recorded which). The chain has TRBV6-5 and TRBJ2-5, with D uncertain. The sample in question was PBMCs, obtained before anti-PD-1 therapy. The CDR3 bases are TGTGCCAGCAGGGCAGGACAAGAGACCCAGTACTTC. This translates into CASRAGQETQYF.